What follows are 21 T cell receptor beta chains derived from one specimen sequenced in a study of identifying expanded T cells in peripheral blood. Measured with immunoSEQ multiplex PCR; TCRdb has only the in-frame clones, and not every one. The data hold approximately 86,000 clones, with 70% to 90% observed a single time. Sequenced material: blood. The receptors were gathered from a person aged 18 to 70 in good health.

The gene calls are TRBV6-1 and TRBJ2-2, with D perhaps matching TRBD2 (6 bases). The CDR3 contains 15 residues. Trimming cost V 5 bases and J 0 bases, with 10 bases left between them. Germline V gene data show CDR1 as MNHNS and CDR2 as SASEGT. In DNA form, the CDR3 reads TGTGCCAGCAGTTTTCGGGGGTCGAACACCGGGGAGCTGTTTTTT. Its translation is CASSFRGSNTGELFF.

The rearrangement links TRBV29-1 to TRBJ2-1; weak D call: TRBD1 (6 bases). Trimming took 7 bases from V and 5 from J, leaving 18 bases between them. The CDR3 has 14 amino acids. The germline V gene encodes CDR1 SQVTM and CDR2 ANQGSEA. The CDR3 nucleotides read TGCAGCGGGGTGGGGGACAAGGCGGACAATGAGCAGTTCTTC. It yields the protein CSGVGDKADNEQFF.

This chain uses TRBV11-3 with TRBJ2-4; maybe TRBD2 (6 bases). This CDR3 region has 17 residues. Germline assignment: CDR1 SGHNT and CDR2 YENEEA. Trimming pared 5 bases from V and 0 bases from J, leaving 17 bases between. In DNA form, the CDR3 reads TGTGCCAGCAGCCTCGGAGGTGGAGGGGTAGCCAAAAACATTCAGTACTTC. It codes for CASSLGGGGVAKNIQYF.

This chain connects TRBV6-4 to TRBJ1-1, with D possibly being TRBD1 (5 bases). The germline gives CDR1 MRHNA, CDR2 SNTAGT. The CDR3 runs to 13 residues. Trimming stripped 4 bases from V and 9 bases from J, with 15 bases between. The CDR3 nucleotides are TGTGCCAGCAGTGCCTATCAGGGCCGGAAAGCTTTCTTT. It encodes CASSAYQGRKAFF.

V and J are TRBV7-2 and TRBJ1-2; 8 bases align to TRBD1. The CDR3 contains 11 residues. Germline V gene data show CDR1 as SGHTA and CDR2 as FQGNSA. The V and J ends lost 5 bases and 13 bases, in that order; junction bases with no gene match: 6. This CDR3 is CASSPYRGITF. The DNA for the CDR3 is TGTGCCAGCAGCCCCTACAGGGGGATCACCTTC.

The chain uses TRBV2 and TRBJ2-3, with 8 bases lining up with TRBD1. The J segment lost 1 base and the V segment lost 3 bases, leaving 3 bases of the junction unmatched. CDR3 length: 15 residues. The germline gives CDR1 SNHLY, CDR2 FYNNEI. The CDR3 loop is CASSDLGQGTDTQYF. CDR3 bases: TGTGCCAGCAGTGACCTGGGACAGGGCACAGATACGCAGTATTTT.

This chain uses TRBV5-5 with TRBJ1-3; D gene unclear. V was pared by 0 bases and J by 4 bases, with 11 bases between. Germline CDR1 SGHKS, CDR2 YYEKEE (reference sequence). The CDR3 extends over 15 amino acids. The CDR3 is CASSLAPSKGNTIYF. Here the CDR3 DNA reads TGTGCCAGCAGCTTGGCACCGAGTAAGGGAAACACCATATATTTT.

The chain carries TRBV6-4 and TRBJ2-1; D not resolved. Germline CDR1 is MRHNA and CDR2 is SNTAGT. The CDR3 is 18 residues long. Deletions cut 3 bases from V and 2 bases from J, with 20 bases between. The CDR3 spells CASSEPTDTNPPYNEQFF. The CDR3 DNA reads TGTGCCAGCAGTGAACCAACCGACACTAACCCGCCCTACAATGAGCAGTTCTTC.

This chain joins TRBV30 and TRBJ2-7; no reliable D call. The CDR3 consists of 11 residues. Germline lookup yields CDR1 GTSNPN and CDR2 SVGIG (reference sequence). The V gene lost 4 bases and the J gene lost 3 bases, with 7 bases spanning the gap. In DNA form, the CDR3 reads TGTGCCTGGAAGACTGGCTACGAGCAGTACTTC. Amino acids: CAWKTGYEQYF.

The chain is built from TRBV2 and TRBJ2-6; the D gene is possibly TRBD1 (5 bases). Germline CDR1 and CDR2: SNHLY and FYNNEI. CDR3 size: 15 residues. With 6 bases removed from V and 0 bases from J, the gap between germline ends came to 9 bases. This chain's CDR3 is CASSRQSSGANVLTF. DNA for the CDR3: TGTGCCAGCAGCAGACAGAGCTCTGGGGCCAACGTCCTGACTTTC.

This clone has a handful of counts. The J gene is TRBJ1-2, the V gene TRBV27, with D tentatively TRBD1 (5 bases). The V gene lost 6 bases and the J gene lost 5 bases, with 13 bases spanning the gap. The CDR3 spans 13 residues. In germline, CDR1 is MNHEY, CDR2 SMNVEV (reference sequence). The CDR3 DNA sequence: TGTGCCAGCAGAAGGGGAGACAGATATGGCTACACCTTC. This translates into CASRRGDRYGYTF.

Only a few counts were recorded for this clone. This rearrangement joins TRBV5-5 to TRBJ1-1; weak D call: TRBD1 (5 bases). This CDR3 is 13 amino acids long. The germline V gene has CDR1 SGHKS and CDR2 YYEKEE (reference sequence). Trimming stripped 4 bases from V and 8 bases from J, with 15 bases between. The CDR3 sequence: CASSLIKTVEAFF. CDR3 in DNA: TGTGCCAGCAGCCTAATAAAGACAGTCGAAGCTTTCTTT.

This chain connects TRBV2 to TRBJ2-7, with D tentatively TRBD2 (6 bases). V lost 4 bases to trimming and J lost 5 bases, with 12 bases between them. The germline V gene encodes CDR1 SNHLY and CDR2 FYNNEI. There are 13 residues in the CDR3. CDR3 residues: CASSVEGGHEQYF. The CDR3 region has the DNA TGTGCCAGCAGTGTTGAGGGAGGCCACGAGCAGTACTTC.

The chain is built from TRBV19 and TRBJ1-2; 7 bases line up with TRBD1. The germline V gene encodes CDR1 LNHDA and CDR2 SQIVND (reference sequence). The CDR3 contains 14 residues. The ends lost 6 bases at V and 3 bases at J; junction bases unmatched: 7. The CDR3 protein is CASRPQTGDYGYTF. The CDR3 nucleotides read TGTGCCAGTAGGCCTCAAACAGGGGACTATGGCTACACCTTC.

V and J are TRBV7-2 and TRBJ1-1; D gene ambiguous. The germline V gene encodes CDR1 SGHTA and CDR2 FQGNSA. The CDR3 sequence is 15 residues long. V lost 5 bases and J 0 bases, leaving 13 bases between the germline ends. CDR3 sequence: CASSHNTNLNTEAFF. DNA of the CDR3: TGTGCCAGCAGCCACAACACGAACCTGAACACTGAAGCTTTCTTT.

J is TRBJ1-2 and V is TRBV6-5, with D possibly matching TRBD1 (5 bases). The V end was cut by 2 bases, the J end by 3 bases, with 7 bases between. This CDR3 contains 13 residues. Germline-derived CDR1 and CDR2 are MNHEY and SVGAGI. In DNA form, the CDR3 reads TGTGCCAGCAGTTACGGGGCGGACTATGGCTACACCTTC. It encodes CASSYGADYGYTF.

The chain has TRBV6-6 and TRBJ1-1; D unresolved. Trimming left V 2 bases short and J 4 bases short, with 8 bases between. The CDR3 consists of 13 residues. The V gene's germline CDR1 is MNHNY and CDR2 SVGAGI (reference sequence). The CDR3 nucleotides are TGTGCCAGCAGTTACGGCGTCGGCACTGAAGCTTTCTTT. It encodes CASSYGVGTEAFF.

This clone was seen a handful of times. The V gene is TRBV18, the J gene TRBJ2-6; no firm D call. Looked up from germline, CDR1 is KGHSH and CDR2 is LQKENI. The CDR3 consists of 16 residues. Trimming removed 2 bases at V and 0 bases at J, with 8 bases between. CDR3 nucleotides: TGTGCCAGCTCACCAGGTATAAGCTCTGGGGCCAACGTCCTGACTTTC. Its protein is CASSPGISSGANVLTF.

This clone was picked up one time. CDR3 nucleotide sequence: TGTGCCAGCAGCTCACGAATCACCGGGGAGCTGTTTTTT. Residues: CASSSRITGELFF. V and J are TRBV7-8 and TRBJ2-2, with D uncertain. The CDR3 covers 13 residues. V lost 4 bases, J lost 4 bases, and 7 bases lay in between. The V gene's germline CDR1 is SGHVS and CDR2 FQNEAQ.

This clone is a singleton in its sample. CDR3 amino acids: CASTLRPHPGDTQYF. The DNA for the CDR3 is TGTGCCAGCACCCTTCGCCCCCACCCAGGAGATACGCAGTATTTT. The chain uses TRBV5-5 and TRBJ2-3; no clear D. From germline, CDR1 is SGHKS and CDR2 YYEKEE (reference sequence). The CDR3 is 15 amino acids. Deletions cut 6 bases from V and 5 bases from J, with 19 bases between.

The gene calls are TRBV7-9 and TRBJ1-1; D not certain. V was clipped by 5 bases and J by 0 bases, with 10 bases between them. The CDR3 loop spans 14 amino acids. Germline V lookup: CDR1 SEHNR, CDR2 FQNEAQ (reference sequence). CDR3 residues: CASSTWTLNTEAFF. The CDR3 DNA reads as TGTGCCAGCAGCACGTGGACTCTGAACACTGAAGCTTTCTTT. The full variable domain, its missing parts supplied by reference TRBV7-9 and TRBJ1-1, is DTGVSQNPRHKITKRGQNVTFRCDPISEHNRLYWYRQTLGQGPEFLTYFQNEAQLEKSRLLSDRFSAERPKGSFSTLEIQRTEQGDSAMYLCASSTWTLNTEAFFGQGTRLTVV.